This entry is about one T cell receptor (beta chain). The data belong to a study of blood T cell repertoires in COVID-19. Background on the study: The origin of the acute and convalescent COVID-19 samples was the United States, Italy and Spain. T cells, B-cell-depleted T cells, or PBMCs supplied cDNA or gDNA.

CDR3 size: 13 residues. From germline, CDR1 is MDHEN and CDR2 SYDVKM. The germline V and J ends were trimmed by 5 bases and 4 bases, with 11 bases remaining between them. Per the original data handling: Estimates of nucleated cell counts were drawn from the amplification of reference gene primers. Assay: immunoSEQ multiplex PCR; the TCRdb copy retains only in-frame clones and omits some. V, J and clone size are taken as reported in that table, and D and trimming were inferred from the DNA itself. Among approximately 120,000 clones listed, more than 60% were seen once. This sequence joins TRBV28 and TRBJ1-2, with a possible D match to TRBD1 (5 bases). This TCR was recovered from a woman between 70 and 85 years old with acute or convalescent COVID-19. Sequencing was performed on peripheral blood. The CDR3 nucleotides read TGTGCCAGCAGTGTGGGGCAGGGCTATGGCTACACCTTC. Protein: CASSVGQGYGYTF.